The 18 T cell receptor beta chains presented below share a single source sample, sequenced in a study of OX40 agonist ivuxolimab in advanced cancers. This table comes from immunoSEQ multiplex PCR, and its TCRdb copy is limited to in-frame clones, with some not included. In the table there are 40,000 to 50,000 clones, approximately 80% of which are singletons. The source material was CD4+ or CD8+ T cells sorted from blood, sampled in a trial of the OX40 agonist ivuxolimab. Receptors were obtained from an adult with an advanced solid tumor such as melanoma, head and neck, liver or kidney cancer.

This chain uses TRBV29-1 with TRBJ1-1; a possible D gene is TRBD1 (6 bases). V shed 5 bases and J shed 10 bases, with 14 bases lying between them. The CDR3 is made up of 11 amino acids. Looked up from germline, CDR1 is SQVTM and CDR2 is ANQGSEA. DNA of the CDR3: TGCAGCGTTATTACAGGGAGGGGAGCTTTCTTT. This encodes CSVITGRGAFF.

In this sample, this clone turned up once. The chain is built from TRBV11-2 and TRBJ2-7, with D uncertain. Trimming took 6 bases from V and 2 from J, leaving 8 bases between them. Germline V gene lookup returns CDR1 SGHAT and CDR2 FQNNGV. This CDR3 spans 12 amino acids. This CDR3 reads CASSPGTYEQYF. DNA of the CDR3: TGTGCCAGCAGTCCCGGCACCTACGAGCAGTACTTC.

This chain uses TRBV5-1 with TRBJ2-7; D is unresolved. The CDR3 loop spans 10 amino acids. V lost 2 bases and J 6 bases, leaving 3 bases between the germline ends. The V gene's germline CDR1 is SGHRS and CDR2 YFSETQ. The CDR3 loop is CASSFGEQYF. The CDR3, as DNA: TGCGCCAGCAGCTTCGGCGAGCAGTACTTC. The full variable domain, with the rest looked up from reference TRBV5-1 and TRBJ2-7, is KAGVTQTPRYLIKTRGQQVTLSCSPISGHRSVSWYQQTPGQGLQFLFEYFSETQRNKGNFPGRFSGRQFSNSRSEMNVSTLELGDSALYLCASSFGEQYFGPGTRLTVT.

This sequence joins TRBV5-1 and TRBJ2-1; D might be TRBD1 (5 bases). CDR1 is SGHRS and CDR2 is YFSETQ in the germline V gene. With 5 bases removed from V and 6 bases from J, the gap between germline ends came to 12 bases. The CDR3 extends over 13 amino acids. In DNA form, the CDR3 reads TGCGCCAGCAGGCTCAGGGTTTTCAATGAGCAGTTCTTC. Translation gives CASRLRVFNEQFF.

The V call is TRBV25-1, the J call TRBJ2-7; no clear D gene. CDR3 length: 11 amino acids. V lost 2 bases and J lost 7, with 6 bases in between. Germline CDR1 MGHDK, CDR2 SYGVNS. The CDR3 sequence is CASSEGAEQYF. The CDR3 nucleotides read TGTGCCAGCAGTGAAGGAGCTGAGCAGTACTTC.

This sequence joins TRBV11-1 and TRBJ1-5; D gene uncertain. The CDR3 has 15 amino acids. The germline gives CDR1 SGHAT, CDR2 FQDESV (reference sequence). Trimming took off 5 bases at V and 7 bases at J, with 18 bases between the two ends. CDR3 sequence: CASSLPGRSRQPQHF. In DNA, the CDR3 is TGTGCCAGCAGCCTGCCCGGGAGGTCGAGGCAGCCCCAGCATTTT. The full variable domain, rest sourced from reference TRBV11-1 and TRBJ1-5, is EAEVAQSPRYKITEKSQAVAFWCDPISGHATLYWYRQILGQGPELLVQFQDESVVDDSQLPKDRFSAERLKGVDSTLKIQPAELGDSAMYLCASSLPGRSRQPQHFGDGTRLSIL.

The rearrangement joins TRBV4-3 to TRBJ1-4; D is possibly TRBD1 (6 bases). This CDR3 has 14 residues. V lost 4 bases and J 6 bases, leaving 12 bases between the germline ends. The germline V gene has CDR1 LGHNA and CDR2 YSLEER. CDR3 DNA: TGCGCCAGCAGCCGGGGGCAATGGGATGAAAAACTGTTTTTT. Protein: CASSRGQWDEKLFF.

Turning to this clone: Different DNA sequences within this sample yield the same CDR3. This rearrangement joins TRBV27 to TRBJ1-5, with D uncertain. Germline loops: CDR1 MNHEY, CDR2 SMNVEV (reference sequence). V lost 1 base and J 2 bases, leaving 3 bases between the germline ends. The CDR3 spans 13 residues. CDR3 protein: CASSLWGNQPQHF. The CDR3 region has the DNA TGTGCCAGCAGTTTATGGGGCAATCAGCCCCAGCATTTT.

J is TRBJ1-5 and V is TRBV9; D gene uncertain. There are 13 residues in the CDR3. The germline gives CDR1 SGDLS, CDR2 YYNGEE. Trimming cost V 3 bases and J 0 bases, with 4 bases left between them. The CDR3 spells CASSENSNQPQHF. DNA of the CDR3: TGTGCCAGCAGCGAAAATAGCAATCAGCCCCAGCATTTT. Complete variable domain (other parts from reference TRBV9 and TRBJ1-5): DSGVTQTPKHLITATGQRVTLRCSPRSGDLSVYWYQQSLDQGLQFLIQYYNGEERAKGNILERFSAQQFPDLHSELNLSSLELGDSALYFCASSENSNQPQHFGDGTRLSIL.

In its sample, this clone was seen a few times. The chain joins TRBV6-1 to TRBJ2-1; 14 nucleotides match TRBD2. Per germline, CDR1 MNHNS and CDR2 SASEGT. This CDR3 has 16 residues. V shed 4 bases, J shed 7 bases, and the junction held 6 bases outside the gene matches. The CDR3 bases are TGTGCCAGCAGTGTGACTAGCGGGGGGGCGAGGAATGAGCAGTTCTTC. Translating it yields CASSVTSGGARNEQFF.

In DNA form, the CDR3 reads TGTGCCAGCAGCCAAATCACGGACAGCGTAAACTATGGCTACACCTTC. Protein: CASSQITDSVNYGYTF. V gene TRBV14 combines with J gene TRBJ1-2, with a tentative D call TRBD1 (6 bases). This CDR3 region has 16 residues. Trimming pared 2 bases from V and 2 bases from J, leaving 15 bases between. Germline V gives CDR1 SGHDN, CDR2 FVKESK.

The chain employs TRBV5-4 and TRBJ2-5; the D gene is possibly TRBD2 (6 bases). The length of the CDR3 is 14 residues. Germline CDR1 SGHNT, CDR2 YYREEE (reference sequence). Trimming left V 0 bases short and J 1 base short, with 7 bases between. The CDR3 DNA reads TGTGCCAGCAGCTTGGGGGACTCCCAAGAGACCCAGTACTTC. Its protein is CASSLGDSQETQYF.

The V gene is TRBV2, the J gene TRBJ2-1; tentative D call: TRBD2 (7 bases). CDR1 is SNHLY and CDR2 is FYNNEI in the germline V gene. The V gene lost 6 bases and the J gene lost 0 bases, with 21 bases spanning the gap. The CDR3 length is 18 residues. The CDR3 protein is CASSLSLEGGSSYNEQFF. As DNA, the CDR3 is TGTGCCAGCAGCCTGTCTTTAGAGGGGGGGAGCTCCTACAATGAGCAGTTCTTC.

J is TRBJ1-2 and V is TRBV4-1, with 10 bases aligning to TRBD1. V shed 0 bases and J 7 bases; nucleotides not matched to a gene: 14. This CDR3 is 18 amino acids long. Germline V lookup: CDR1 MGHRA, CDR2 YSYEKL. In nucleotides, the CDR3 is TGCGCCAGCAGCCAAGAGACAGGGGGCGATTACCTTCAGAGTGGCTACACCTTC. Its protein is CASSQETGGDYLQSGYTF.

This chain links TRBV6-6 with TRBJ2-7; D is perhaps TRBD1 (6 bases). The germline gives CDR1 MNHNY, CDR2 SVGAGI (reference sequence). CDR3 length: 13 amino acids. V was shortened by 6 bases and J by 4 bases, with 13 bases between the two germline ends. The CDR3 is CASRSGVPYEQYF. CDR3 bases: TGTGCCAGCAGGTCAGGGGTCCCTTACGAGCAGTACTTC.

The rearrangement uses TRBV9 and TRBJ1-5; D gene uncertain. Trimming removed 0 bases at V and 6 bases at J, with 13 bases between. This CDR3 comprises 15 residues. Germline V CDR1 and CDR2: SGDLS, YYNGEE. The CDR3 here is CASSVAPQPIQPQHF. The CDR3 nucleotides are TGTGCCAGCAGCGTAGCGCCCCAGCCCATTCAGCCCCAGCATTTT.

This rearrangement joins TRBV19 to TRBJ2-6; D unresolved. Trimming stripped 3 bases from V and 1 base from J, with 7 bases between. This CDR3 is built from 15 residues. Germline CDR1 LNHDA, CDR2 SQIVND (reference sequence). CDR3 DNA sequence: TGTGCCAGTAGTATTTCGGGTTCTGGGGCCAACGTCCTGACTTTC. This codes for CASSISGSGANVLTF.

The CDR3 here is CASSARQGTGYGYTF. The CDR3 DNA sequence: TGTGCCAGCAGCGCAAGACAGGGGACGGGCTATGGCTACACCTTC. The chain links TRBV11-3 to TRBJ1-2; 8 bases fit TRBD1. The germline V gene has CDR1 SGHNT and CDR2 YENEEA. V lost 5 bases to trimming and J lost 4 bases; unmatched junction nucleotides: 9. The CDR3 sequence is 15 residues long. The full variable domain, rest sourced from reference TRBV11-3 and TRBJ1-2, is EAGVVQSPRYKIIEKKQPVAFWCNPISGHNTLYWYLQNLGQGPELLIRYENEEAVDDSQLPKDRFSAERLKGVDSTLKIQPAELGDSAVYLCASSARQGTGYGYTFGSGTRLTVV.